The 10 T cell receptor beta chains listed next were all sequenced from one sample in a study of monozygotic twins with inflammatory bowel disease. TCRdb reprocessed the 5' RACE reads and stores each CDR3 protein as one record, lacking DNA. This sample's clone table lists over 200,000 distinct CDR3 sequences. Input material: blood. The receptors originated from a human donor with ulcerative colitis or Crohn's disease, or a healthy co-twin of an affected twin (not recorded which).

The chain links TRBV5-1 to TRBJ2-1. The germline gives CDR1 SGHRS, CDR2 YFSETQ. This CDR3 is 15 amino acids long. CDR3 in amino acids: CASRVSGDSYNEQFF.

This chain connects TRBV5-1 to TRBJ2-1; the D call of TRBD1 rests on TCRdb alone, since no DNA is present to check it. This CDR3 is built from 14 residues. Looked up from germline, CDR1 is SGHRS and CDR2 is YFSETQ. CDR3 loop: CASSYRDRGIEQFF.

The rearrangement joins TRBV19 to TRBJ2-1; with no DNA, the TCRdb D assignment of TRBD1 cannot be verified. This CDR3 has 15 amino acids. The germline V gene has CDR1 LNHDA and CDR2 SQIVND (reference sequence). CDR3 residues: CASSIFGPGVSEQFF.

The gene calls are TRBV20-1 and TRBJ2-1; TCRdb's D call, TRBD2, is unchecked because there is no DNA. The CDR3 length is 17 residues. From germline, CDR1 is DFQATT and CDR2 SNEGSKA (reference sequence). CDR3 loop: CSALPVSGGASYNEQFF.

This chain connects TRBV7-8 to TRBJ1-4. From germline, CDR1 is SGHVS and CDR2 FQNEAQ. There are 15 residues in the CDR3. CDR3 region: CASSLREKANEKLFF.

V and J are TRBV7-6 and TRBJ2-1; no DNA is available, so the TRBD2 call from TCRdb remains unchecked. The CDR3 runs 15 residues. Germline CDR1 and CDR2: SGHVS and FNYEAQ. The CDR3 loop reads CASSLRAGPYNEQFF.

The chain carries TRBV5-6 and TRBJ2-2; with no DNA, the TCRdb D assignment of TRBD1 cannot be verified. CDR3 length: 16 residues. The germline CDR1 and CDR2 sequences are SGHDT and YYEEEE. CDR3 sequence: CASSFGDRENTGELFF.

The rearrangement uses TRBV6-1 and TRBJ2-5; the D gene TCRdb calls, TRBD1, cannot be checked with no DNA. This CDR3 spans 14 amino acids. Looked up from germline, CDR1 is MNHNS and CDR2 is SASEGT. The CDR3 protein is CASSDRVYQETQYF.

V usage is TRBV5-1 and J usage is TRBJ2-7; without DNA, the TCRdb call of TRBD1 cannot be checked. Germline V gives CDR1 SGHRS, CDR2 YFSETQ. CDR3 length equals 17 residues. CDR3 in amino acids: CASSFWPSDRDTYEQYF.

The chain combines TRBV18 with TRBJ1-1; the TCRdb D gene call, TRBD1, has no DNA to confirm it. The CDR3 consists of 18 residues. CDR1 and CDR2 from the germline V gene are KGHSH and LQKENI. This CDR3 reads CASSPLRTGGSGNTEAFF.